The 8 T cell receptor beta chains presented below share a single source sample, sequenced in a study of PD-1 blockade in classical Hodgkin lymphoma. Data came from immunoSEQ multiplex PCR; TCRdb stores just in-frame clones and leaves some out. This table holds about 39,000 clones, around 80% found once. Regarding time point: cycle 4 day 1 (C4D1), after less than seven weeks of nivolumab. No patient escaped relapse after autologous stem cell transplantation, and brentuximab vedotin exposure varied. The sample here was peripheral blood mononuclear cells (PBMCs), taken before the fourth cycle of nivolumab. These receptors were obtained from a human donor with classical Hodgkin lymphoma.

This sequence joins TRBV5-5 and TRBJ2-5, with 9 bases aligning to TRBD1. The germline V gene has CDR1 SGHKS and CDR2 YYEKEE (reference sequence). J gave up 11 bases and V 3 bases, and 8 bases lay outside the gene matches. This CDR3 contains 13 residues. CDR3 sequence reads: CASSSQPGQGQYF. CDR3 DNA sequence: TGTGCCAGCAGCTCACAACCGGGACAGGGACAGTACTTC. Variable domain in full (rest from reference TRBV5-5 and TRBJ2-5): DAGVTQSPTHLIKTRGQQVTLRCSPISGHKSVSWYQQVLGQGPQFIFQYYEKEERGRGNFPDRFSARQFPNYSSELNVNALLLGDSALYLCASSSQPGQGQYFGPGTRLLVL.

The sample holds one count of this clone. The chain uses TRBV10-3 and TRBJ2-6; D perhaps matches TRBD1 (5 bases). This CDR3 spans 16 amino acids. Per the germline V gene, CDR1 is ENHRY and CDR2 is SYGVKD. V was pared by 1 base and J by 0 bases, with 7 bases between. The CDR3 nucleotides are TGTGCCATCAGTGAGTACAGGAGCTCTGGGGCCAACGTCCTGACTTTC. Protein sequence: CAISEYRSSGANVLTF.

The CDR3 nucleotides are TGCGCCAGCAGCCAAGATCGACGACAGGGGAGGGATGAGCAGTTCTTC. This translates into CASSQDRRQGRDEQFF. The gene calls are TRBV4-1 and TRBJ2-1; weak D call: TRBD1 (8 bases). CDR1 is MGHRA and CDR2 is YSYEKL in the germline V gene. Trimming shortened V by 0 bases and J by 8 bases, and 17 bases separated the two germline ends. The CDR3 has 16 residues.

For the CDR3, the DNA is TGTGCCAGCAGCTTAGACTTGAGCAATCAGCCCCAGCATTTT. Encoded protein: CASSLDLSNQPQHF. The genes are TRBV7-9 and TRBJ1-5; D not certain. CDR3 size: 14 residues. Germline CDR1 SEHNR, CDR2 FQNEAQ (reference sequence). The V end lost 1 base, the J end lost 1 base, and 5 bases lay between the germline ends.

The CDR3 region is CASSSRGATNEKLFF. For the CDR3, the DNA is TGTGCCAGCAGTAGCCGGGGTGCAACTAATGAAAAACTGTTTTTT. The chain combines TRBV6-1 with TRBJ1-4; D gene unclear. V was trimmed by 5 bases and J by 0 bases, leaving 10 bases between them. The CDR3 loop spans 15 amino acids. CDR1 and CDR2 (germline): MNHNS, SASEGT.

V usage is TRBV15 and J usage is TRBJ2-5, with D perhaps TRBD1 (6 bases). Germline V gene lookup returns CDR1 LNHNV and CDR2 YYDKDF (reference sequence). CDR3 length: 15 amino acids. V lost 5 bases and J lost 1, with 14 bases in between. The CDR3 bases are TGTGCCACCAGCGGTAGGACAGTCGGCCAAGAGACCCAGTACTTC. Translation: CATSGRTVGQETQYF.

This chain uses TRBV27 with TRBJ2-1; D might be TRBD2 (5 bases). CDR3 length: 15 amino acids. Trimming pared 4 bases from V and 10 bases from J, leaving 20 bases between. Looked up from germline, CDR1 is MNHEY and CDR2 is SMNVEV (reference sequence). Written as DNA, the CDR3 is TGTGCCAGCAGTTCCGACTACGAGGCCCTTAGAGAGCAGTTCTTC. Translated: CASSSDYEALREQFF.

With regard to this clone: The sample carries other DNA sequences with the same CDR3. The CDR3 DNA reads TGTGCCAGCAGTGGGTACAGGGGGGGTAATTCACCCCTCCACTTT. Translated, it gives CASSGYRGGNSPLHF. The chain joins TRBV27 to TRBJ1-6; 8 bases map to TRBD1. The germline V gene has CDR1 MNHEY and CDR2 SMNVEV (reference sequence). This CDR3 spans 15 amino acids. Germline trimming cut 5 bases from V and 6 bases from J; bases unmatched to any gene: 6.